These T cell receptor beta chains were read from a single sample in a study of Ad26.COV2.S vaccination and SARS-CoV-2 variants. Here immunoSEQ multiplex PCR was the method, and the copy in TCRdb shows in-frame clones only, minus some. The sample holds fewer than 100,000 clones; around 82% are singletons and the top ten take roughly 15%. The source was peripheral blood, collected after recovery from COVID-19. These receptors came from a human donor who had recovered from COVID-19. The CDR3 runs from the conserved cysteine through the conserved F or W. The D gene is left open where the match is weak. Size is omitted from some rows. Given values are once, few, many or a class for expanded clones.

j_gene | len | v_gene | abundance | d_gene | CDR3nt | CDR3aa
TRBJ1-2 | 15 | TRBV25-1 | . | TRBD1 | TGTGCCAGCAGTGAACACAGGGGATCGAGCTATGGCTACACCTTC | CASSEHRGSSYGYTF
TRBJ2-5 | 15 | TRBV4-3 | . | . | TGCGCCAGCAGCCAAGAAGGGAGCGGAGGGGAGACCCAGTACTTC | CASSQEGSGGETQYF
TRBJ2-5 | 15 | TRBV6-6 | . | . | TGTGCCAGCAGTTACTCCAGGACAGAACAAGAGACCCAGTACTTC | CASSYSRTEQETQYF
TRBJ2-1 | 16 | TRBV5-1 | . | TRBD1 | TGCGCCAGCAGCTTGGCACCCGGACAGGGAGTCCATGAGCAGTTCTTC | CASSLAPGQGVHEQFF
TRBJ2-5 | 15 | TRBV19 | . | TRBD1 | TGTGCCAGTAGTCCGCCGACAGGGGGTTGGGAGACCCAGTACTTC | CASSPPTGGWETQYF
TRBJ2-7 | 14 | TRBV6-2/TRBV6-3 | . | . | TGTGCCAGCAGCCGACCGACAGAAAGCTACGAGCAGTACTTC | CASSRPTESYEQYF
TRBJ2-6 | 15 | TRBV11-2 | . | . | TGTGCCAGCAGCTCTCACAGGGCTGGGGCCAACGTCCTGACTTTC | CASSSHRAGANVLTF
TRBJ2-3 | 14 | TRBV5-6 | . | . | TGTGCCAGCTCTAACAGGGTCCGAATGAATACGCAGTATTTT | CASSNRVRMNTQYF
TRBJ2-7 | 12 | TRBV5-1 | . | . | TGCGCCAGCAGCGCCCGGACCTACGAGCAGTACTTC | CASSARTYEQYF
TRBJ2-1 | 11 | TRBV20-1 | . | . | TGCAGTGCTACCCGCGTAGGTGAGCAGTTCTTC | CSATRVGEQFF
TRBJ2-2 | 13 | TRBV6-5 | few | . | TGTGCCAGCATTCGGGGGAACACCGGGGAGCTGTTTTTT | CASIRGNTGELFF
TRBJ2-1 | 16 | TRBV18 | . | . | TGTGCCAGCTCCGTAATAGCGGCTAGCTCCTACAATGAGCAGTTCTTC | CASSVIAASSYNEQFF
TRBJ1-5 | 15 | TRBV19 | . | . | TGTGCCAGTAGTATGAGTGGCGGTAGCAATCAGCCCCAGCATTTT | CASSMSGGSNQPQHF